What follows are 9 T cell receptor beta chains derived from one specimen sequenced in a study of blood T cell repertoires in COVID-19. The method was immunoSEQ multiplex PCR; TCRdb's version includes in-frame clones alone and lacks a portion of them. This table has approximately 98,000 clones, about 86% appearing once. Material for sequencing was peripheral blood. The receptor source for this set is a man aged 55 to 70 with acute or convalescent COVID-19.

This clone came up once. V gene TRBV6-5 combines with J gene TRBJ2-3; D remains ambiguous. V gave up 6 bases and J gave up 3 bases, with 10 bases separating them. The germline V gene has CDR1 MNHEY and CDR2 SVGAGI. The CDR3 sequence is 13 residues long. The CDR3 loop is CASRPLRTDTQYF. The CDR3 DNA follows: TGTGCCAGCAGGCCACTGCGAACAGATACGCAGTATTTT.

The gene calls are TRBV5-4 and TRBJ1-1, with TRBD1 matching over 8 bases. The CDR3 is 15 residues long. The trim removed 3 bases at V and 2 bases at J, leaving 6 bases unmatched. The V gene's germline CDR1 is SGHNT and CDR2 YYREEE (reference sequence). The CDR3 nucleotides read TGTGCCAGCAGCTCTCCGGACAGGGCCAACACTGAAGCTTTCTTT. It specifies CASSSPDRANTEAFF.

The chain has TRBV7-2 and TRBJ2-3, with D maybe TRBD2 (5 bases). V was cut by 1 base and J by 8 bases, with 10 bases left in between. CDR3 size: 13 residues. Germline CDR1 is SGHTA and CDR2 is FQGNSA. CDR3 in DNA: TGTGCCAGCAGCTTAGGGTTGCTAGCTACGCAGTATTTT. Its translation: CASSLGLLATQYF.

The V gene is TRBV6-5, the J gene TRBJ2-7, with 7 bases matching TRBD2. CDR1 is MNHEY and CDR2 is SVGAGI in the germline V gene. The CDR3 contains 15 residues. The V segment lost 10 bases and the J segment 1 base; nucleotides outside the gene matches: 13. The CDR3 sequence: CATAFGGTNSYEQYF. The CDR3 DNA sequence: TGTGCCACCGCGTTTGGGGGGACTAATTCCTACGAGCAGTACTTC.

J is TRBJ1-1 and V is TRBV5-4; 7 positions agree with TRBD1. Germline lookup yields CDR1 SGHNT and CDR2 YYREEE (reference sequence). The length of the CDR3 is 16 residues. J lost 5 bases, V lost 7 bases, and 17 bases had no gene match. This CDR3 is CASHADRVGVRTEAFF. The CDR3 DNA follows: TGTGCCAGCCATGCCGACAGGGTAGGGGTGCGGACTGAAGCTTTCTTT.

The gene calls are TRBV7-6 and TRBJ2-2, with TRBD2 identical over 14 bases. Germline V gene sequence: CDR1 SGHVS, CDR2 FNYEAQ. The CDR3 covers 16 residues. V was pared by 5 bases and J by 7 bases, with 6 bases of the junction left unmatched. This CDR3 is CASSARLAGGGGELFF. The CDR3 DNA follows: TGTGCCAGCAGCGCCCGACTAGCGGGAGGGGGCGGGGAGCTGTTTTTT.

V gene TRBV3-1 (or the pseudogene TRBV3-2) combines with J gene TRBJ1-1; 7 nucleotides agree with TRBD1. CDR1 and CDR2 from the germline V gene are LGHDT and YNNKEL (reference sequence). J was trimmed by 6 bases and V by 2 bases; bases with no gene match: 6. The CDR3 has 14 amino acids. The CDR3 nucleotides are TGTGCCAGCAGCCAAAAGGGGGCAAGTGCTGAAGCTTTCTTT. Encoded protein: CASSQKGASAEAFF.

The V gene is TRBV20-1, the J gene TRBJ1-1; a weak D match, TRBD1 (5 bases). Trimming stripped 3 bases from V and 5 bases from J, with 7 bases between. Germline CDR1 is DFQATT and CDR2 is SNEGSKA (reference sequence). The CDR3 consists of 11 residues. As DNA, the CDR3 is TGCAGTGCTAGCAGGGCGACTGAAGCTTTCTTT. Residues: CSASRATEAFF.

The chain joins TRBV4-1 to TRBJ1-4; 7 nucleotides match TRBD1. The CDR3 sequence is 15 residues long. Germline-derived CDR1 and CDR2 are MGHRA and YSYEKL. The V and J ends lost 0 bases and 8 bases, in that order; junction bases with no gene match: 6. CDR3 region: CASSQDLTGNEKLFF. The DNA for the CDR3 is TGCGCCAGCAGCCAAGACCTGACAGGGAACGAAAAACTGTTTTTT.